Below, one T cell receptor beta chain is given with its context. Its cognate antigen is unknown. This sample was included in a study of identifying expanded T cells in peripheral blood. V was clipped by 6 bases and J by 5 bases, with 10 bases between them. The CDR3 extends over 13 amino acids. Germline CDR1 reads MNHEY; CDR2 reads SMNVEV (reference sequence). Clones were sequenced by immunoSEQ multiplex PCR, and TCRdb holds only the in-frame ones, with some missing. The top ten clones hold over 12% of a sample with about 97,000 clones, approximately 88% of them seen once. Points from the study as a whole: About 1.3 clones differed between technical replicates, versus 16.4 and 19 over time. Across healthy donors, higher total template counts meant significantly greater approximately two-week count variance.

Healthy donors had no documented immune events, such as infections, while sampled. Sample: blood. The sequence came from a person between 18 and 69 years old in good health. This chain links TRBV27 with TRBJ2-2; no reliable D call. This chain's CDR3 is CASSGTITGELFF. CDR3 bases: TGTGCCAGCAGCGGAACGATTACCGGGGAGCTGTTTTTT.